The entry that follows covers one TCR beta chain sequence. Its cognate antigen is unknown. These data come from a study of blood T cells in healthy people across ages. The CDR3 consists of 14 residues. Study observations and caveats: Diversity was higher, and naive CD4+ cells more numerous, in long-lived donors than in aged donors.

A second PCR of roughly 6 to 12 cycles used a sample-barcoded 5' primer and a J-beta primer mix. In TCRdb, the 5' RACE reads were re-called with MiXCR into one record per CDR3 protein. In the table there are around 1,900,000 distinct CDR3 sequences, about two fifths of which are singletons. Isolation of PBMCs gave at least 6 million cells per sample. The chain couples TRBV12-3 or TRBV12-4 to TRBJ2-1; 10 bases are shared with TRBD1. The DNA end lines up better with TRBJ2-7; the J call may be wrong. Sequencing input: blood. The TCR originated in a human donor in good health. In DNA form, the CDR3 reads TGTGCCAGCAGGTCGGGACAGGGGTTCCACGAGCAGTACTTC. Its protein is CASRSGQGFHEQYF.